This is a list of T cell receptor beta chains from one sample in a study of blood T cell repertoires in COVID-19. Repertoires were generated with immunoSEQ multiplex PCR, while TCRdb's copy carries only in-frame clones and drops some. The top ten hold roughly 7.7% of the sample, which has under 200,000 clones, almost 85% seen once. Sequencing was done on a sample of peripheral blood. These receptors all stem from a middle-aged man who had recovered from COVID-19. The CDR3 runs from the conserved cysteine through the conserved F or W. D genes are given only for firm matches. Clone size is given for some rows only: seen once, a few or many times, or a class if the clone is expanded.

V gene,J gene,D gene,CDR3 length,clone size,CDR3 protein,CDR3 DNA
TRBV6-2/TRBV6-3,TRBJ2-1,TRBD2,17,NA,CASSYLAGWGSYNEQFF,TGTGCCAGCAGTTACTTAGCGGGATGGGGCTCCTACAATGAGCAGTTCTTC
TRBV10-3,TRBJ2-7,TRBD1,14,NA,CAISTDRVSYEQYF,TGTGCCATCAGTACGGACAGGGTCTCCTACGAGCAGTACTTC
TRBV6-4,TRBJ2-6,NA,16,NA,CASSTSDSSRANVLTF,TGTGCCAGCAGCACGTCTGATTCGAGTAGGGCCAACGTCCTGACTTTC
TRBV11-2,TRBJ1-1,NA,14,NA,CASSRRQEDTEAFF,TGTGCCAGCAGTCGCCGACAGGAGGACACTGAAGCTTTCTTT
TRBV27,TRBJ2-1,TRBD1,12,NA,CASSSPGGEQFF,TGTGCCAGCAGTTCCCCAGGGGGAGAGCAGTTCTTC
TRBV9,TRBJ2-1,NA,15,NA,CASSVVGGSYNEQFF,TGTGCCAGCAGCGTAGTGGGGGGCTCCTACAATGAGCAGTTCTTC
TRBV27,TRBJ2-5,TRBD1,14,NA,CASSRDRAGETQYF,TGTGCCAGCAGTAGAGACAGGGCCGGGGAGACCCAGTACTTC
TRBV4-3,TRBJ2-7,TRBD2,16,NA,CASSQGVTSGSYEQYF,TGCGCCAGCAGCCAAGGGGTGACTAGCGGGTCCTACGAGCAGTACTTC
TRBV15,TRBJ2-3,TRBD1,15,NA,CATRVGTGEAKGLYF,TGTGCCACCAGGGTGGGGACAGGTGAAGCCAAGGGTCTGTATTTT
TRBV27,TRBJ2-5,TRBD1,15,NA,CASSPTGTGGKTQYF,TGTGCCAGCAGTCCGACCGGGACAGGGGGGAAGACCCAGTACTTC
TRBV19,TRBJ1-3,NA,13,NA,CASPQGSGNTIYF,TGTGCCAGTCCCCAGGGGTCTGGAAACACCATATATTTT
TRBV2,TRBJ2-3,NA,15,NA,CASGAGAASTDTQYF,TGTGCCAGTGGGGCTGGGGCGGCGAGCACAGATACGCAGTATTTT
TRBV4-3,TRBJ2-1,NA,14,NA,CASSQLTAYNEQFF,TGCGCCAGCAGCCAATTGACAGCCTACAATGAGCAGTTCTTC
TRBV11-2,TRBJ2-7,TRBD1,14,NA,CASTPDRNGYEQYF,TGTGCCAGCACCCCGGACAGGAATGGGTACGAGCAGTACTTC
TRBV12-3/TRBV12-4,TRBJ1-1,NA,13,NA,CASSLRAGTEAFF,TGTGCCAGCAGTTTACGCGCCGGGACTGAAGCTTTCTTT
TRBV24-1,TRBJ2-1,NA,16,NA,CATSSHRGDMGDEQFF,TGTGCCACCAGTTCCCACCGGGGGGACATGGGGGATGAGCAGTTCTTC
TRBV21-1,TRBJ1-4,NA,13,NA,CASKGAIWEKLFF,TGTGCCAGCAAGGGGGCAATCTGGGAAAAACTGTTTTTT
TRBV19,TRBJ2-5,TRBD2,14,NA,CASRPGTSRGTQYF,TGTGCCAGTAGGCCCGGGACTAGTCGGGGGACCCAGTACTTC
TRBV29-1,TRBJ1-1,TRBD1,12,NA,CSGRTGNTEAFF,TGCAGCGGCAGGACAGGGAACACTGAAGCTTTCTTT
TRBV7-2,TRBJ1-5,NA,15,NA,CASSLAQAGAQPQHF,TGTGCCAGCAGCTTAGCGCAGGCAGGGGCTCAGCCCCAGCATTTT
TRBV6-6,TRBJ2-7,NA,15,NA,CASSYSTSPLYEQYF,TGTGCCAGCAGTTACTCCACTAGCCCCTTGTACGAGCAGTACTTC
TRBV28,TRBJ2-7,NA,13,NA,CASSWHVKYEQYF,TGTGCCAGCAGTTGGCATGTGAAGTACGAGCAGTACTTC
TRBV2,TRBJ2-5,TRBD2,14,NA,CASSVERGGETQYF,TGTGCCAGCAGTGTGGAGCGGGGGGGTGAGACCCAGTACTTC
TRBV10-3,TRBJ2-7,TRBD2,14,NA,CAIRQGTSGYEQYF,TGTGCCATCAGACAGGGGACTAGCGGCTACGAGCAGTACTTC
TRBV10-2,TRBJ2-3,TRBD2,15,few,CASSLGLAGADTQYF,TGCGCCAGCAGCCTCGGACTAGCGGGGGCAGATACGCAGTATTTT
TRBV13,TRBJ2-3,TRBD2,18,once,CASSPRAGGPDFTDTQYF,TGTGCCAGCAGCCCCCGGGCGGGGGGCCCAGACTTCACAGATACGCAGTATTTT
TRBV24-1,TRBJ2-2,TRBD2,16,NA,CATSGQGGGRVGELFF,TGTGCCACCAGCGGCCAGGGCGGGGGGCGCGTCGGGGAGCTGTTTTTT
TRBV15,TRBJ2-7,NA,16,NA,CATSRGLDLSSYEQYF,TGTGCCACCAGCAGAGGATTGGACTTAAGCTCCTACGAGCAGTACTTC